This T cell receptor (beta chain) was captured in a study of blood T cell repertoires in COVID-19. Per the study methods: Reference gene primer amplification yielded estimated nucleated cell counts. Profiled with immunoSEQ multiplex PCR; TCRdb holds only in-frame clones, not every one. For V, J and clone size, that table is used; D and trimming come from the DNA. In the table there are fewer than 450,000 clones, roughly 90% of which are singletons. Source material: PBMCs or T cells enriched from blood (not recorded which). The receptor's source is a woman in her twenties or thirties who had recovered from COVID-19.

CDR3 coding DNA: TGTGCCAGCAGTTTAAGGACTAGCGGGGAATCAGATACGCAGTATTTT. Its protein product is CASSLRTSGESDTQYF. The J gene is TRBJ2-3, the V gene TRBV27; TRBD2 agrees at 12 bases. The CDR3 totals 16 residues. V lost 2 bases, J lost 4 bases, and 4 bases stayed unmatched. Germline loops: CDR1 MNHEY, CDR2 SMNVEV (reference sequence).